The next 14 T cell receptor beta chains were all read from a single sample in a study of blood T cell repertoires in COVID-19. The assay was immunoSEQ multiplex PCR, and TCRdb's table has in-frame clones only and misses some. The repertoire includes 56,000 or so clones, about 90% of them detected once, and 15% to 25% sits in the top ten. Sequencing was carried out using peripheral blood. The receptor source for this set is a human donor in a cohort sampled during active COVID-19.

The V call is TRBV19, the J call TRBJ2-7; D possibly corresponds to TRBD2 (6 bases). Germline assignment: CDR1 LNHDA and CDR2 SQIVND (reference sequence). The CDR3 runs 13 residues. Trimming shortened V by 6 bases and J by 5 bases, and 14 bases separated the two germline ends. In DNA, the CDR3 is TGTGCCAGTAGGTCAAACGGAGGGAACGAGCAGTACTTC. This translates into CASRSNGGNEQYF.

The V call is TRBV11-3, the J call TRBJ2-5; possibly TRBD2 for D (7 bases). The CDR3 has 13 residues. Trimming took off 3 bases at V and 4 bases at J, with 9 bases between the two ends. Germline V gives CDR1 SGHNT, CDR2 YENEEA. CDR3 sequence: CASSFRGAETQYF. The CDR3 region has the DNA TGTGCCAGCAGCTTCCGGGGGGCAGAGACCCAGTACTTC.

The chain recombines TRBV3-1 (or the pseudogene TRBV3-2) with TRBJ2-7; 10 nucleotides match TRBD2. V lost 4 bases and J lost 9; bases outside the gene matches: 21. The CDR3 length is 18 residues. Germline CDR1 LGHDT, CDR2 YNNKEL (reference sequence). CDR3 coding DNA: TGTGCCAGCAGCCGAATAAGACCTAGCGGGGGCCTTGGGGGAGGGCAGTACTTC. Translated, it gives CASSRIRPSGGLGGGQYF.

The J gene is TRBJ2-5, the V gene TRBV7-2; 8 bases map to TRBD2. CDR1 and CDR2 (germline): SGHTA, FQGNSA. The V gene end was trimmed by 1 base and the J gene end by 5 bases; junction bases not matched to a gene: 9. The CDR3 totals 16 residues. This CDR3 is CASSLGGTSRRETQYF. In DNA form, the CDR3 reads TGTGCCAGCAGCTTAGGTGGGACTAGTCGTAGGGAGACCCAGTACTTC. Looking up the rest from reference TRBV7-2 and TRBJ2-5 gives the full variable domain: GAGVSQSPSNKVTEKGKDVELRCDPISGHTALYWYRQSLGQGLEFLIYFQGNSAPDKSGLPSDRFSAERTGGSVSTLTIQRTQQEDSAVYLCASSLGGTSRRETQYFGPGTRLLVL.

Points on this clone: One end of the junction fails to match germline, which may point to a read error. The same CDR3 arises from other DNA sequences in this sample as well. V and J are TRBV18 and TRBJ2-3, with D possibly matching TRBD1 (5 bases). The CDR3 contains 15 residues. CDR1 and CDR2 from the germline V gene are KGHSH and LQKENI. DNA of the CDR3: TGTGCCAGCTCGCCACAGACAGTTAGCACAGATACGCAGTATTTT. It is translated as CASSPQTVSTDTQYF.

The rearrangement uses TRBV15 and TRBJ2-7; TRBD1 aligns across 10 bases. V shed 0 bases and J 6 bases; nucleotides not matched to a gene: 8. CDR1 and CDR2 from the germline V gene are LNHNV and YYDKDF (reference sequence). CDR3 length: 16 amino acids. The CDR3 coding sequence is TGTGCCACCAGCAGAGATTTCTCGGGACAGGGGTCCGAGCAGTACTTC. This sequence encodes CATSRDFSGQGSEQYF.

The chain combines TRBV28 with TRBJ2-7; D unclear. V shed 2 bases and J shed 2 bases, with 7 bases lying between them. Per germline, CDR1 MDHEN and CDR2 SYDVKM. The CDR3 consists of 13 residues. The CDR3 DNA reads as TGTGCCAGCAGTTTAGTGGGCGCCTACGAGCAGTACTTC. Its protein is CASSLVGAYEQYF.

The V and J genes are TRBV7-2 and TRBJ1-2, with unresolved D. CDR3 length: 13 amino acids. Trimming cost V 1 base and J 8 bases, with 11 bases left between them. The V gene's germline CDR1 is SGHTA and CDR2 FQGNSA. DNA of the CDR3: TGTGCCAGCAGCTTAGATAAGGAGCAGGGCTACACCTTC. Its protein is CASSLDKEQGYTF.

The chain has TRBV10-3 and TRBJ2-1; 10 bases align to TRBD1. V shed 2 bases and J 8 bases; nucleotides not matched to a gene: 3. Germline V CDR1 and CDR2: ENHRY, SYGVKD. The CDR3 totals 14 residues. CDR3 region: CAISEDRGLDEQFF. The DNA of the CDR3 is TGTGCCATCAGTGAGGACAGGGGGCTTGATGAGCAGTTCTTC.

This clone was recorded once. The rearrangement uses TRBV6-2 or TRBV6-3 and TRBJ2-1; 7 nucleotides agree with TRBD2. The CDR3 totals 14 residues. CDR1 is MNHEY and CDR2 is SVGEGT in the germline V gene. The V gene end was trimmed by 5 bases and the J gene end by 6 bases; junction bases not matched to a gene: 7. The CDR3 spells CASSDRAGANEQFF. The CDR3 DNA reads TGTGCCAGCAGTGATCGGGCGGGAGCCAATGAGCAGTTCTTC.

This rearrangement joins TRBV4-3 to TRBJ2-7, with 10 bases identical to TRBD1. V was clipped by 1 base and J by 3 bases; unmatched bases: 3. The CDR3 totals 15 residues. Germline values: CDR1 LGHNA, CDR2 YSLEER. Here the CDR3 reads CASSQGTGGGYEQYF. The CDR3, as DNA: TGCGCCAGCAGCCAAGGGACAGGGGGAGGCTACGAGCAGTACTTC.

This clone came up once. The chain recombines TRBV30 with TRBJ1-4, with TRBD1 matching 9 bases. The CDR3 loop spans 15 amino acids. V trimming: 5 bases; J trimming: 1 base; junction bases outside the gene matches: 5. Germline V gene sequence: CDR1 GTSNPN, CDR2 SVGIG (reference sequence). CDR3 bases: TGTGCCTGGGGGGGACAGGGCGGAACTAATGAAAAACTGTTTTTT. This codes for CAWGGQGGTNEKLFF.

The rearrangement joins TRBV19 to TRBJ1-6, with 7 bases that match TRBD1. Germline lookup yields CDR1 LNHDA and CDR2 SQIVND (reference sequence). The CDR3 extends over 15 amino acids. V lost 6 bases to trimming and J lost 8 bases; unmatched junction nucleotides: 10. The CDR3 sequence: CASRHRQGLDSPLHF. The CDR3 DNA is TGTGCCAGTAGGCATAGACAGGGCCTAGATTCACCCCTCCACTTT.

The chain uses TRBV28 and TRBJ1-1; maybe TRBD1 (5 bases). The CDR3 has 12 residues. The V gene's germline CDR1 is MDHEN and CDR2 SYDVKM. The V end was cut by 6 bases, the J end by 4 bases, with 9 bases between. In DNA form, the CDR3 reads TGTGCCAGCAGCCCGGGGGGCACTGAAGCTTTCTTT. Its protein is CASSPGGTEAFF.